Here is one T cell receptor beta chain with its context. This record comes from a study of blood T cell repertoires in COVID-19. Original analysis: The authors estimated nucleated cell counts from reference gene primer amplification. Generated by immunoSEQ multiplex PCR, the TCRdb table keeps only in-frame clones and is missing some. The V and J calls and clone size come from that table; D and trimming were worked out from the DNA. Among 95,000 to 100,000 clones listed, roughly nine tenths were seen once. CDR3 length: 15 residues. With 0 bases removed from V and 4 bases from J, the gap between germline ends came to 13 bases. The germline V gene has CDR1 SGDLS and CDR2 YYNGEE.

This clonotype was sampled from a middle-aged man with acute or convalescent COVID-19. Sequencing was done on a sample of peripheral blood. The J gene is TRBJ1-1, the V gene TRBV9, with D possibly being TRBD1 (5 bases). The CDR3 sequence: CASSVVLGEVTEAFF. The CDR3 region has the DNA TGTGCCAGCAGCGTAGTATTGGGGGAGGTCACTGAAGCTTTCTTT.